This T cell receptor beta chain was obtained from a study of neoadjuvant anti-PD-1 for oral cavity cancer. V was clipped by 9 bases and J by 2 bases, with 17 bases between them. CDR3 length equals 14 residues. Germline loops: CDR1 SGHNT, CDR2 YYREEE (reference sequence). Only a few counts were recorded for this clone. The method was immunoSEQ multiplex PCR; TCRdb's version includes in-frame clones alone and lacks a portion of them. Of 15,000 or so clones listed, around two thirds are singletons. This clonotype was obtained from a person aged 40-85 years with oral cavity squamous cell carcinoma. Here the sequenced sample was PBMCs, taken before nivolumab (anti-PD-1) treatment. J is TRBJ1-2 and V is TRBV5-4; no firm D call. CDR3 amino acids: CATSGGPTNYGYTF. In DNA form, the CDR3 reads TGTGCCACCTCGGGAGGGCCGACGAACTATGGCTACACCTTC.